Below are 31 T cell receptor beta chains sequenced from a single sample in a study of TIL therapy for anti-PD-1-resistant metastatic lung cancer (dated by TCRdb to 2020 to 2022). The time point label, read with the paper, signifies: pre-treatment sample, taken before nivolumab and TIL therapy. Excised metastases, mostly pleural nodules or supraclavicular lymph nodes, were used as baseline tumor samples and were taken from the same resection from which TIL were grown. TCR beta CDR3 regions were amplified from genomic DNA with the immunoSEQ v3 hsTCRB kit using bias-controlled multiplex PCR. Sourced from immuneACCESS, this table was stored by TCRdb with only in-frame sequences that have V and J called. A share of the clones is absent; for the studies checked, an unresolved V gene accounts for under half, and the remainder has no known explanation. This sample lists tens of thousands of clones; just over 70% were detected once. 4.5% to 7% of the sample is in the top ten clones.

The source was tumor tissue, collected at baseline. Receptors were obtained from a person aged 25-85 years with non-small cell lung cancer.

This chain links TRBV6-5 with TRBJ1-2; 8 nucleotides align to TRBD1. J lost 5 bases, V lost 4 bases, and 9 bases had no gene match. Germline CDR1 is MNHEY and CDR2 is SVGAGI. The CDR3 extends over 15 amino acids. Here the CDR3 reads CASSSARTGFYGYTF. For the CDR3, the DNA is TGTGCCAGCAGTTCCGCAAGGACAGGGTTTTATGGCTACACCTTC.

The chain links TRBV11-3 to TRBJ2-3, with D unclear. CDR1 and CDR2 (germline): SGHNT, YENEEA. With 3 bases removed from V and 4 bases from J, the gap between germline ends came to 5 bases. The CDR3 runs to 12 residues. CDR3 coding DNA: TGTGCCAGCAGCTTTGCATCAGATACGCAGTATTTT. Translation: CASSFASDTQYF.

The V and J genes are TRBV6-5 and TRBJ1-5; 10 positions agree with TRBD1. Germline V gives CDR1 MNHEY, CDR2 SVGAGI. The CDR3 is made up of 15 amino acids. V trimming: 6 bases; J trimming: 1 base; junction bases outside the gene matches: 3. The CDR3 DNA reads TGTGCCAGCAGATCGGACAGGGGGAGCAATCAGCCCCAGCATTTT. It translates to CASRSDRGSNQPQHF.

This chain links TRBV7-2 with TRBJ2-1, with D hard to call. CDR1 SGHTA and CDR2 FQGNSA come from the germline V gene. V was trimmed by 0 bases and J by 10 bases, leaving 10 bases between them. The CDR3 has 13 amino acids. This CDR3 reads CASSLAVWSEQFF. CDR3 in DNA: TGTGCCAGCAGCTTAGCGGTCTGGAGCGAGCAGTTCTTC.

V is TRBV7-9 and J is TRBJ2-1; 7 nucleotides align to TRBD1. The CDR3 consists of 15 residues. In germline, CDR1 is SEHNR, CDR2 FQNEAQ (reference sequence). Losses at the gene ends were 4 bases for V and 15 bases for J; bases not matched to a gene: 18. For the CDR3, the DNA is TGTGCCAGCAGCTCTACGACCCGACTGGTACAGGGGCGGTTCTTC. Its protein is CASSSTTRLVQGRFF.

The chain has TRBV10-1 and TRBJ2-1; a possible D gene is TRBD2 (5 bases). Germline CDR1 reads WNHNN; CDR2 reads SYGVQD (reference sequence). Trimming left V 0 bases short and J 7 bases short, with 22 bases between. The CDR3 runs to 18 residues. The CDR3: CASSESIARVVPVNEQFF. In DNA, the CDR3 is TGCGCCAGCAGTGAGTCGATAGCGCGGGTGGTTCCCGTGAATGAGCAGTTCTTC.

The V and J genes are TRBV5-6 and TRBJ2-1, with a possible D match to TRBD1 (7 bases). This CDR3 comprises 16 residues. The V gene's germline CDR1 is SGHDT and CDR2 YYEEEE. The V gene lost 3 bases and the J gene lost 0 bases, with 13 bases spanning the gap. The CDR3 bases are TGTGCCAGCAGCTCGCGGGACAGTCACTCCTACAATGAGCAGTTCTTC. Protein sequence: CASSSRDSHSYNEQFF.

The rearrangement joins TRBV30 to TRBJ1-5; D ambiguous. The CDR3 consists of 14 residues. Trimming cost V 0 bases and J 1 base, with 7 bases left between them. Per germline, CDR1 GTSNPN and CDR2 SVGIG (reference sequence). CDR3 sequence reads: CAWSVSGSNQPQHF. CDR3 DNA: TGTGCCTGGAGTGTTTCCGGGAGCAATCAGCCCCAGCATTTT.

J is TRBJ2-3 and V is TRBV9; TRBD1 matches at 8 bases. With 5 bases clipped from V and 3 bases from J, the junction kept 8 bases outside the gene matches. CDR1 is SGDLS and CDR2 is YYNGEE in the germline V gene. This CDR3 region has 15 residues. This chain's CDR3 is CASSRGQGATDTQYF. The CDR3 DNA reads TGTGCCAGCAGTAGGGGGCAGGGGGCAACAGATACGCAGTATTTT.

CDR3 loop: CASSLRAAGTDTQYF. The CDR3, as DNA: TGTGCCAGCAGCTTAAGGGCAGCGGGCACAGATACGCAGTATTTT. The chain carries TRBV7-2 and TRBJ2-3; perhaps TRBD2 as D (5 bases). Trimming took 2 bases from V and 1 from J, leaving 10 bases between them. Looked up from germline, CDR1 is SGHTA and CDR2 is FQGNSA. This CDR3 contains 15 residues.

This clone was found a few times. The V gene is TRBV5-1, the J gene TRBJ2-2; D unresolved. Trimming left V 3 bases short and J 3 bases short, with 3 bases between. The CDR3 totals 12 residues. Germline CDR1 SGHRS, CDR2 YFSETQ. CDR3 bases: TGCGCCAGCAGCTCCTACACCGGGGAGCTGTTTTTT. Residues: CASSSYTGELFF.

This rearrangement joins TRBV11-2 to TRBJ1-2; D call uncertain. V was cut by 2 bases and J by 0 bases, with 13 bases left in between. The germline V gene has CDR1 SGHAT and CDR2 FQNNGV. The CDR3 is 16 amino acids. The CDR3 DNA follows: TGTGCCAGCAGCTTATACCCGGGGAGTTCTAACTATGGCTACACCTTC. Translating it yields CASSLYPGSSNYGYTF.

The V call is TRBV4-1, the J call TRBJ2-5; D ambiguous. The ends were cut back, 4 bases at V and 4 bases at J, with 22 bases in the middle. CDR1 is MGHRA, CDR2 YSYEKL, per germline. The CDR3 loop spans 17 amino acids. The CDR3 region is CASSRLVRSQSGETQYF. The CDR3 DNA reads TGCGCCAGCAGCCGACTTGTTCGCAGCCAGTCGGGAGAGACCCAGTACTTC.

The rearrangement links TRBV15 to TRBJ1-4; a possible D gene is TRBD1 (5 bases). The length of the CDR3 is 15 residues. CDR1 and CDR2 (germline): LNHNV, YYDKDF (reference sequence). V lost 1 base and J 8 bases, leaving 14 bases between the germline ends. CDR3 amino acids: CATSRAQGMGEKLFF. CDR3 bases: TGTGCCACCAGCAGAGCCCAGGGTATGGGGGAAAAACTGTTTTTT.

This clone was observed a handful of times. The gene calls are TRBV11-2 and TRBJ2-2; no reliable D call. The CDR3 runs to 14 residues. Trimming cost V 2 bases and J 3 bases, with 7 bases left between them. CDR1 is SGHAT and CDR2 is FQNNGV in the germline V gene. Here the CDR3 DNA reads TGTGCCAGCAGCTTAAGTGGTTACACCGGGGAGCTGTTTTTT. Translating gives CASSLSGYTGELFF.

The chain is built from TRBV5-6 and TRBJ2-3, with D tentatively TRBD1 (6 bases). CDR3 length: 16 amino acids. The germline gives CDR1 SGHDT, CDR2 YYEEEE. The ends were cut back, 3 bases at V and 4 bases at J, with 18 bases in the middle. The CDR3 nucleotides are TGTGCCAGCAGCTCCCTACTGGGGGCAGTCGCAGATACGCAGTATTTT. It yields the protein CASSSLLGAVADTQYF.

This chain joins TRBV7-2 and TRBJ1-5; 7 bases agree with TRBD1. J was trimmed by 3 bases and V by 2 bases; bases with no gene match: 4. CDR3 length: 15 amino acids. Germline-derived CDR1 and CDR2 are SGHTA and FQGNSA. The CDR3 loop is CASSLRQGDNQPQHF. CDR3 nucleotide sequence: TGTGCCAGCAGCTTACGACAGGGCGACAATCAGCCCCAGCATTTT.

V gene TRBV6-1 combines with J gene TRBJ1-1; no definite D call. The CDR3 is 14 amino acids. Between the trimmed V and J ends, which lost 7 bases and 1 base, there was a span of 13 bases. Germline loops: CDR1 MNHNS, CDR2 SASEGT. The CDR3 spells CASILSPPNTEAFF. The CDR3 DNA reads as TGTGCCAGCATTTTGTCACCTCCGAACACTGAAGCTTTCTTT.

The V call is TRBV21-1, the J call TRBJ2-3. TRBV21-1 is assigned pseudogene status. This CDR3 is built from 17 residues. The CDR3 DNA sequence: TGTGCCAGCAGCAAAGAGGGTGAGACCACACACACAGATACGCAGTATTTT. Translated, it gives CASSKEGETTHTDTQYF.

V gene TRBV5-6 combines with J gene TRBJ2-5; 10 bases map to TRBD1. V lost 1 base and J lost 3; bases outside the gene matches: 3. This CDR3 has 15 amino acids. CDR1 and CDR2 (germline): SGHDT, YYEEEE. The CDR3: CASSLSGTGEETQYF. As DNA, the CDR3 is TGTGCCAGCAGCTTGTCCGGGACAGGGGAAGAGACCCAGTACTTC.

The chain recombines TRBV6-6 with TRBJ2-7, with TRBD2 identical over 9 bases. V gave up 2 bases and J gave up 7 bases; unmatched junction bases: 9. Germline V gene sequence: CDR1 MNHNY, CDR2 SVGAGI (reference sequence). The CDR3 is made up of 15 amino acids. The CDR3 DNA is TGTGCCAGCAGTTACGGGTTAGCGGGAGAATATGAGCAGTACTTC. The encoded protein is CASSYGLAGEYEQYF.

The chain is built from TRBV7-8 and TRBJ1-5; D perhaps matches TRBD1 (5 bases). Germline assignment: CDR1 SGHVS and CDR2 FQNEAQ. This CDR3 is 17 amino acids long. V was cut by 0 bases and J by 0 bases, with 12 bases left in between. CDR3 loop: CASSLALGGDSNQPQHF. CDR3 DNA sequence: TGTGCCAGCAGCTTAGCTCTGGGGGGGGATAGCAATCAGCCCCAGCATTTT.

The rearrangement joins TRBV10-2 to TRBJ2-5, with 13 bases aligning to TRBD2. Germline V CDR1 and CDR2: WSHSY, SAAADI. The CDR3 is 15 residues long. Unmatched junction bases numbered 1, after V lost 4 bases and J lost 2 bases. This CDR3 reads CASSVGLAGQETQYF. In DNA, the CDR3 is TGCGCCAGCAGTGTGGGACTAGCGGGGCAAGAGACCCAGTACTTC.

The chain combines TRBV10-3 with TRBJ2-1, with D maybe TRBD2 (6 bases). V lost 0 bases, J lost 8 bases, and 17 bases lay in between. The CDR3 spans 16 residues. Germline V gene lookup returns CDR1 ENHRY and CDR2 SYGVKD. CDR3 in DNA: TGTGCCATCAGTGAGTCCTTAGGTAGCGGTTTTGATGAGCAGTTCTTC. It codes for CAISESLGSGFDEQFF.

The CDR3, as DNA: TGTGCCTGGAGTCCTCTAGCTTCCGGGGAGCTGTTTTTT. It translates to CAWSPLASGELFF. The V call is TRBV30, the J call TRBJ2-2; weak D call: TRBD2 (5 bases). Germline-derived CDR1 and CDR2 are GTSNPN and SVGIG (reference sequence). The CDR3 is 13 amino acids. V was pared by 2 bases and J by 6 bases, with 10 bases between.

The sample holds a few counts of this clone. The chain couples TRBV5-6 to TRBJ2-5, with 8 bases fitting TRBD1. Trimming took 4 bases from V and 4 from J; bases not matched to a gene: 12. The CDR3 has 16 residues. Germline assignment: CDR1 SGHDT and CDR2 YYEEEE. The CDR3 here is CASSRAGQVIRETQYF. CDR3 nucleotide sequence: TGTGCCAGCAGCCGCGCGGGACAGGTTATCAGAGAGACCCAGTACTTC.

This clone was counted a single time. The chain's CDR3 is CASSLVSDTFF. CDR3 nucleotide sequence: TGTGCCAGCTCACTAGTATCGGATACTTTCTTT. The chain uses TRBV18 and TRBJ1-1; D is uncertain. CDR1 and CDR2 from the germline V gene are KGHSH and LQKENI. Trimming took 4 bases from V and 12 from J, leaving 12 bases between them. The CDR3 contains 11 residues.

Only one count was recorded for this clone. The chain is built from TRBV6-5 and TRBJ2-7; 10 bases are shared with TRBD1. CDR1 and CDR2 from the germline V gene are MNHEY and SVGAGI. The length of the CDR3 is 14 residues. J lost 1 base, V lost 6 bases, and 3 bases had no gene match. CDR3 DNA: TGTGCCAGCAGATGGACAGGGGGTTCCTACGAGCAGTACTTC. It encodes CASRWTGGSYEQYF.

V usage is TRBV21-1 and J usage is TRBJ1-5; the table calls TRBD1, which could not be checked here. TRBV21-1 is designated a pseudogene. The CDR3 sequence is 13 residues long. CDR3 sequence: CASSRPTSQPQHF. The CDR3 bases are TGTGCCAGCAGCAGACCGACAAGCCAGCCCCAGCATTTT.

In nucleotides, the CDR3 is TGTGCCAGCAGCGCTCCCACTAGCGGCGCGCAGTATTTT. It is translated as CASSAPTSGAQYF. V is TRBV7-2 and J is TRBJ2-3; 8 bases agree with TRBD2. Looked up from germline, CDR1 is SGHTA and CDR2 is FQGNSA. With 5 bases clipped from V and 10 bases from J, the junction kept 8 bases outside the gene matches. The CDR3 contains 13 residues.

This clone appeared once. The chain combines TRBV14 with TRBJ2-5; a possible D gene is TRBD1 (5 bases). Germline V gives CDR1 SGHDN, CDR2 FVKESK. The CDR3 covers 15 residues. V dropped 0 bases and J dropped 2 bases, with 10 bases sitting between them. The CDR3 DNA reads as TGTGCCAGCAGCCAAGATAACAGGCGGCAAGAGACCCAGTACTTC. Translating it yields CASSQDNRRQETQYF. The whole variable domain, remainder taken from reference TRBV14 and TRBJ2-5, is EAGVTQFPSHSVIEKGQTVTLRCDPISGHDNLYWYRRVMGKEIKFLLHFVKESKQDESGMPNNRFLAERTGGTYSTLKVQPAELEDSGVYFCASSQDNRRQETQYFGPGTRLLVL.